These 29 T cell receptor beta chains originate from one sample sequenced in a study of T-cell memory formation after mild COVID-19. Each CDR3 protein gets one entry after TCRdb re-called the 5' RACE reads with MiXCR. The sample shows 150,000 or so distinct CDR3 sequences, under 14% of them seen only once. Sequencing was performed on PBMCs or a T cell subset sorted from them (not recorded which). All receptors come from a man between 18 and 29 years old who had mild COVID-19 (a few samples of this study predate the infection). Cell type and time point are not known.

This clonotype was found a few times. This chain connects TRBV7-2 to TRBJ2-7; 8 bases match TRBD2. With V trimmed by 1 base and J by 3 bases, 5 bases remained unmatched. Germline CDR1 reads SGHTA; CDR2 reads FQGNSA. This CDR3 is built from 15 residues. The CDR3 bases are TGTGCCAGCAGCTTAGTTAGCGGGGCGATCTACGAGCAGTACTTC. Translated, it gives CASSLVSGAIYEQYF.

The genes are TRBV20-1 and TRBJ1-3; TRBD1 matches at 9 bases. The CDR3 has 13 residues. Germline trimming cut 6 bases from V and 2 bases from J; bases unmatched to any gene: 2. Germline V gene sequence: CDR1 DFQATT, CDR2 SNEGSKA (reference sequence). The CDR3 loop is CSARTGAGNTIYF. In DNA, the CDR3 is TGCAGTGCGAGGACAGGGGCTGGAAACACCATATATTTT.

This clonotype was counted only a few times. The J gene is TRBJ1-5, the V gene TRBV20-1; 10 bases are a match to TRBD1. This CDR3 has 14 amino acids. Germline V gene sequence: CDR1 DFQATT, CDR2 SNEGSKA (reference sequence). Germline trimming cut 6 bases from V and 6 bases from J; bases unmatched to any gene: 8. CDR3 amino acids: CSATRQGASQPQHF. CDR3 in DNA: TGCAGTGCGACCCGACAGGGGGCCAGTCAGCCCCAGCATTTT.

The genes are TRBV29-1 and TRBJ2-1; D gene uncertain. This CDR3 region has 12 residues. With 5 bases removed from V and 2 bases from J, the gap between germline ends came to 7 bases. CDR1 is SQVTM and CDR2 is ANQGSEA in the germline V gene. CDR3 nucleotides: TGCAGCGTTCATGGGGCCTACAATGAGCAGTTCTTC. Translating gives CSVHGAYNEQFF.

In its sample, this clonotype was seen a few times. The V gene is TRBV11-2, the J gene TRBJ2-7; D assignment may be TRBD1 or TRBD2 (5 bases each). The germline V gene encodes CDR1 SGHAT and CDR2 FQNNGV. V lost 5 bases and J lost 6, with 17 bases in between. CDR3 length: 14 amino acids. CDR3 sequence reads: CASSPPRERGEQYV. As DNA, the CDR3 is TGTGCCAGCAGCCCCCCCAGGGAGCGTGGCGAGCAGTACGTC.

V is TRBV7-9 and J is TRBJ1-4; D gene ambiguous. The CDR3 contains 13 residues. CDR1 SEHNR and CDR2 FQNEAQ come from the germline V gene (reference sequence). V was shortened by 5 bases and J by 3 bases, with 7 bases between the two germline ends. CDR3 in amino acids: CASSGGANEKLFF. CDR3 bases: TGTGCCAGCAGCGGAGGCGCTAATGAAAAACTGTTTTTT.

For this clonotype: One junction end does not reproduce the germline sequence, and a read error may be involved. The chain carries TRBV11-2 and TRBJ1-2; TRBD1 is a possible D gene (5 bases). The CDR3 is made up of 14 amino acids. Germline CDR1 and CDR2: SGHAT and FQNNGV. The CDR3 nucleotides read TGTGCCAGCACCCCCGCGGCCGGGGGAAGTAGTCGGGCCTTC. This encodes CASTPAAGGSSRAF.

V and J are TRBV5-1 and TRBJ2-1; 12 bases match TRBD2. After removal of 5 bases from V and 2 bases from J, the junction contained 5 bases not matched to a gene. The CDR3 loop spans 16 amino acids. Germline CDR1 reads SGHRS; CDR2 reads YFSETQ. CDR3 DNA: TGCGCCAGCAGTCCCGGGACTAGCGGGCCCTACAATGAGCAGTTCTTC. It translates to CASSPGTSGPYNEQFF.

The gene calls are TRBV12-3 or TRBV12-4 and TRBJ2-1; 8 bases are shared with TRBD2. Trimming cost V 6 bases and J 9 bases; bases outside gene matches: 16. The CDR3 totals 16 residues. DNA of the CDR3: TGTGCCAGCAGACCCCCTGGCGGGGGGACCCCAGGTGAGCAGTTCTTC. This gives the protein CASRPPGGGTPGEQFF.

Comments on this clonotype: At one boundary the junction diverges from the germline segment, which might be a read error. This rearrangement joins TRBV5-1 to TRBJ1-5; 7 bases line up with TRBD1. The CDR3 length is 15 residues. Germline CDR1 SGHRS, CDR2 YFSETQ. CDR3 amino acids: CTSSFDPGTAKPQHF. The DNA for the CDR3 is TGCACCAGCAGCTTCGACCCCGGGACAGCTAAGCCCCAGCATTTT.

This clonotype has a handful of counts. CDR3 amino acids: CASSLLGGDTEAFF. For the CDR3, the DNA is TGCGCCAGCAGCCTTCTCGGCGGGGACACTGAAGCTTTCTTT. The chain links TRBV5-1 to TRBJ1-1; no clear D. V was pared by 4 bases and J by 3 bases, with 13 bases between. This CDR3 is 14 amino acids long. Germline V gene lookup returns CDR1 SGHRS and CDR2 YFSETQ.

The CDR3 protein is CASSQDQGSGELFF. CDR3 bases: TGCGCCAGCAGCCAAGATCAGGGGAGCGGGGAGCTGTTTTTT. The rearrangement uses TRBV4-1 and TRBJ2-2; D perhaps matches TRBD1 (6 bases). There are 14 residues in the CDR3. The V end was cut by 0 bases, the J end by 7 bases, with 9 bases between. In germline, CDR1 is MGHRA, CDR2 YSYEKL.

In this sample, this clonotype turned up many times. The V and J genes are TRBV24-1 and TRBJ1-3; no clear D. V dropped 9 bases and J dropped 5 bases, with 25 bases sitting between them. The CDR3 consists of 17 residues. The germline CDR1 and CDR2 sequences are KGHDR and SFDVKD. CDR3 sequence reads: CATPGRVATLWRNTIYF. DNA of the CDR3: TGTGCCACCCCCGGCCGCGTTGCGACGCTCTGGAGAAACACCATATATTTT.

J is TRBJ1-3 and V is TRBV7-2, with 8 positions matching TRBD1. In germline, CDR1 is SGHTA, CDR2 FQGNSA. Trimming removed 6 bases from V and 0 bases from J; junction bases left unmatched: 13. The CDR3 length is 18 residues. The CDR3 sequence is CASSQSGGRLISGNTIYF. In DNA form, the CDR3 reads TGTGCCAGCAGTCAATCAGGGGGCCGCCTTATCTCTGGAAACACCATATATTTT.

This clonotype appeared a few times. The CDR3 here is CASSEVWGARQYV. DNA for the CDR3: TGTGCCAGCAGTGAAGTATGGGGGGCAAGGCAGTACGTC. This sequence joins TRBV6-1 and TRBJ2-7, with D possibly called TRBD1 or TRBD2 (6 bases each). The CDR3 sequence is 13 residues long. Between the trimmed V and J ends, which lost 1 base and 9 bases, there was a span of 13 bases. Looked up from germline, CDR1 is MNHNS and CDR2 is SASEGT.

This clonotype was recorded a few times. The V and J genes are TRBV5-1 and TRBJ2-2; the D gene is possibly TRBD1 (6 bases). V shed 4 bases and J shed 1 base, with 11 bases lying between them. There are 15 residues in the CDR3. CDR1 and CDR2 (germline): SGHRS, YFSETQ. CDR3 sequence: CASSPYRENTGELFF. The CDR3 bases are TGCGCCAGCAGCCCCTACAGGGAGAACACCGGGGAGCTGTTTTTT.

The chain is built from TRBV4-1 and TRBJ1-3; no reliable D call. V was clipped by 0 bases and J by 0 bases, with 9 bases between them. This CDR3 is 16 amino acids long. Per the germline V gene, CDR1 is MGHRA and CDR2 is YSYEKL. In DNA form, the CDR3 reads TGCGCCAGCAGCCAAGAGCCCCAGGTCTCTGGAAACACCATATATTTT. Protein sequence: CASSQEPQVSGNTIYF.

This clonotype showed up just a few times. The chain couples TRBV7-3 to TRBJ2-2; TRBD1 is a possible D gene (6 bases). The CDR3 sequence is 15 residues long. The germline V and J ends were trimmed by 6 bases and 3 bases, with 14 bases remaining between them. Germline CDR1 SGHTA, CDR2 FQGTGA. CDR3 loop: CASRLQGQDTGELFF. The CDR3 bases are TGTGCCAGCAGGTTACAGGGTCAGGACACCGGGGAGCTGTTTTTT.

This clonotype was found many times. The chain joins TRBV3-1 to TRBJ2-2; D may be TRBD1 (6 bases). The CDR3 covers 16 residues. Trimming took off 0 bases at V and 5 bases at J, with 13 bases between the two ends. The germline CDR1 and CDR2 sequences are LGHDT and YNNKEL (reference sequence). CDR3 amino acids: CASSQDTTGLTGELFF. DNA of the CDR3: TGTGCCAGCAGCCAAGATACGACAGGCTTAACCGGGGAGCTGTTTTTT.

This clonotype showed up just a few times. The chain recombines TRBV3-1 with TRBJ1-1; D remains ambiguous. V was shortened by 2 bases and J by 0 bases, with 1 base between the two germline ends. Germline V gene data show CDR1 as LGHDT and CDR2 as YNNKEL (reference sequence). The CDR3 consists of 12 residues. CDR3 region: CASSQLNTEAFF. The CDR3 DNA reads TGTGCCAGCAGCCAATTGAACACTGAAGCTTTCTTT.

The table lists this clonotype with a few counts. This chain joins TRBV10-2 and TRBJ2-7; TRBD2 aligns across 7 bases. Looked up from germline, CDR1 is WSHSY and CDR2 is SAAADI. The CDR3 has 12 amino acids. J gave up 7 bases and V 3 bases, and 3 bases lay outside the gene matches. The chain's CDR3 is CASSDYGGEQYF. The CDR3 nucleotides read TGCGCCAGCAGTGATTACGGGGGGGAGCAGTACTTC.

The V call is TRBV29-1, the J call TRBJ2-3; the D gene could be TRBD1 or TRBD2 (6 bases each). Germline V CDR1 and CDR2: SQVTM, ANQGSEA. The CDR3 is 15 residues long. For the CDR3, the DNA is TGCAGTTCCAGAGGAGGGGGTTCACCCCCAGATACGCAGTATTTT. Protein: CSSRGGGSPPDTQYF.

In its sample, this clonotype was seen a few times. This rearrangement joins TRBV5-1 to TRBJ1-2; 7 bases match TRBD1. The J segment lost 6 bases and the V segment lost 4 bases, leaving 9 bases of the junction unmatched. The CDR3 has 14 residues. The germline V gene encodes CDR1 SGHRS and CDR2 YFSETQ. The CDR3, as DNA: TGCGCCAGCAGCCCAGGGGGTGGAAAGGATGGCTACACCTTC. It is translated as CASSPGGGKDGYTF.

This chain links TRBV7-2 with TRBJ2-5, with D possibly being TRBD2 (5 bases). The V and J ends lost 5 bases and 1 base respectively, with 14 bases between them. This CDR3 is built from 15 residues. The germline CDR1 and CDR2 sequences are SGHTA and FQGNSA. In DNA, the CDR3 is TGTGCCAGCAGCCGCCCTGCGGGCGCCCAAGAGACCCAGTACTTC. Translating gives CASSRPAGAQETQYF.

The rearrangement links TRBV18 to TRBJ2-7; tentatively, D is TRBD1 or TRBD2 (6 bases each). The germline V gene encodes CDR1 KGHSH and CDR2 LQKENI. Trimming removed 5 bases from V and 2 bases from J, with 16 bases in between. The CDR3 totals 15 residues. CDR3 sequence: CASSGGRGAPYEQYV. The CDR3 coding sequence is TGTGCCAGCTCAGGGGGGCGGGGCGCCCCCTACGAGCAGTACGTC.

This chain connects TRBV28 to TRBJ2-3; 8 bases fit TRBD2. The CDR3 spans 16 residues. Trimming at V came to 5 bases and at J to 1 base, leaving 8 bases not matched to a gene. Per germline, CDR1 MDHEN and CDR2 SYDVKM. CDR3 in DNA: TGTGCCAGCAGTGGCAATAGGCGGGGGGGCACAGATACGCAGTATTTT. Encoded protein: CASSGNRRGGTDTQYF.

This clonotype was observed a handful of times. The gene calls are TRBV7-7 and TRBJ2-2; 11 bases are shared with TRBD2. Per the germline V gene, CDR1 is SSHAT and CDR2 is FNYEAQ (reference sequence). The CDR3 runs 15 residues. The ends lost 6 bases at V and 3 bases at J; junction bases unmatched: 3. The CDR3, as DNA: TGTGCCAGCAGAGCGACTAGCGGGGACACCGGGGAGCTGTTTTTT. Protein sequence: CASRATSGDTGELFF.

This clonotype was observed a few times. The J gene is TRBJ2-7, the V gene TRBV12-3 or TRBV12-4; D might be TRBD1 (6 bases). The V end was cut by 3 bases, the J end by 2 bases, with 8 bases between. This CDR3 has 13 amino acids. CDR3 nucleotides: TGTGCCAGCAGTTTTCAGGGGACCTACGAGCAGTACTTC. Translated: CASSFQGTYEQYF.

This chain connects TRBV7-2 to TRBJ2-5; weak D call: TRBD2 (6 bases). V was pared by 4 bases and J by 3 bases, with 18 bases between. The CDR3 loop spans 16 amino acids. Germline CDR1 reads SGHTA; CDR2 reads FQGNSA. This CDR3 is CASSYTGGGQEETQYF. DNA of the CDR3: TGTGCCAGCAGCTACACCGGGGGAGGTCAGGAAGAGACCCAGTACTTC. The whole variable domain, remainder taken from reference TRBV7-2 and TRBJ2-5, is GAGVSQSPSNKVTEKGKDVELRCDPISGHTALYWYRQSLGQGLEFLIYFQGNSAPDKSGLPSDRFSAERTGGSVSTLTIQRTQQEDSAVYLCASSYTGGGQEETQYFGPGTRLLVL.